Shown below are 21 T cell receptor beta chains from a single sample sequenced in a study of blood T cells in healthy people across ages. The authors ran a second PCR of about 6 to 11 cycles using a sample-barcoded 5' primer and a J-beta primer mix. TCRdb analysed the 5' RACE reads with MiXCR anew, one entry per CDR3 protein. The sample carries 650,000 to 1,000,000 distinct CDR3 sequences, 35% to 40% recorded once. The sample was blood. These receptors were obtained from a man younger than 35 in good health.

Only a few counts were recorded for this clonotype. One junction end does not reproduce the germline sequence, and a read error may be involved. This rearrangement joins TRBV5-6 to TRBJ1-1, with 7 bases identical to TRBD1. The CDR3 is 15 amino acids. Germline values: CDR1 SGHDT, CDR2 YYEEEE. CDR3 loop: CAGSLVDREGTEAFF. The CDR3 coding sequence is TGTGCCGGCAGCTTGGTAGACAGGGAAGGGACTGAAGCTTTCTTT. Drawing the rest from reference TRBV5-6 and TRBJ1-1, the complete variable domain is DAGVTQSPTHLIKTRGQQVTLRCSPKSGHDTVSWYQQALGQGPQFIFQYYEEEERQRGNFPDRFSGHQFPNYSSELNVNALLLGDSALYLCAGSLVDREGTEAFFGQGTRLTVV.

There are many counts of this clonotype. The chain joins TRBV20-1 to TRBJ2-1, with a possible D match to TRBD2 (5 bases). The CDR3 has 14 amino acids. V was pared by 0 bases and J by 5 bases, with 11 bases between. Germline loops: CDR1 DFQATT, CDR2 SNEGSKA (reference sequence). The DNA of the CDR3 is TGCAGTGCTAGAGACATTAGCGAGAACAATGAGCAGTTCTTC. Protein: CSARDISENNEQFF.

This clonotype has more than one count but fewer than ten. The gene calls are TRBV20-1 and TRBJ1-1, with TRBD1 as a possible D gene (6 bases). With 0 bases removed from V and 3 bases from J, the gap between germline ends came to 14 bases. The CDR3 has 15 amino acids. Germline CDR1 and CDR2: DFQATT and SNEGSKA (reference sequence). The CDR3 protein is CSARDSRTADTEAFF. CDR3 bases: TGCAGTGCTAGAGATTCGCGGACAGCGGACACTGAAGCTTTCTTT.

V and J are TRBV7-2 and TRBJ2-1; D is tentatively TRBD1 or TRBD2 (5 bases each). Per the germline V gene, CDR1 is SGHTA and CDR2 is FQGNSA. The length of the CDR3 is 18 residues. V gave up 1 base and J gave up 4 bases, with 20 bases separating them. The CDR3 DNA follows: TGTGCCAGCAGCTTAGATGTGGGGACCCCACTACTATACAATGAGCAGTTCTTC. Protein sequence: CASSLDVGTPLLYNEQFF.

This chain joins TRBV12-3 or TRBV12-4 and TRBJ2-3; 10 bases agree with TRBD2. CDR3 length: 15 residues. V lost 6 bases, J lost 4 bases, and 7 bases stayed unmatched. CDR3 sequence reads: CASRTSGVAADTQYF. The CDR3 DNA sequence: TGTGCCAGCAGAACTAGCGGGGTAGCCGCAGATACGCAGTATTTT.

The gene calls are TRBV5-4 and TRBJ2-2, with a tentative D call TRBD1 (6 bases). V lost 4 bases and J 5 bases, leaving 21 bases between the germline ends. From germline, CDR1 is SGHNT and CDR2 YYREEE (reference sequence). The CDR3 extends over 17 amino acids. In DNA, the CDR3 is TGTGCCAGCAGCCAGGGGAACCCCGGGGTCCAGACCGGGGAGCTGTTTTTT. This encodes CASSQGNPGVQTGELFF.

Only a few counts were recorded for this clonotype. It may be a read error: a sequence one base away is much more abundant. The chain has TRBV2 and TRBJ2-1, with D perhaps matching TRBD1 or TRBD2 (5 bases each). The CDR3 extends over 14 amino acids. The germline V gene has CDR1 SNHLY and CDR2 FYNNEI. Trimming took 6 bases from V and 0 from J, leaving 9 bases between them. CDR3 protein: CASRWGSSYNEQFF. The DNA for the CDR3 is TGTGCCAGCAGGTGGGGGAGCTCCTACAATGAGCAGTTCTTC.

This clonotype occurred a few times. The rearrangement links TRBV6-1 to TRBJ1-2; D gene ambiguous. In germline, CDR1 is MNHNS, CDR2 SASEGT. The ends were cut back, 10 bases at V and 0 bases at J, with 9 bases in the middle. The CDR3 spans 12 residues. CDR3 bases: TGTGCCACCCTCAGCACTAACTATGGCTACACCTTC. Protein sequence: CATLSTNYGYTF.

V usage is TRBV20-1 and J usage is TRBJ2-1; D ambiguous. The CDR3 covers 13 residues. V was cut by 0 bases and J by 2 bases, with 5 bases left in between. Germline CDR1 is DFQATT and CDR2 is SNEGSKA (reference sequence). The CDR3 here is CSARDNAYNEQFF. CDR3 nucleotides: TGCAGTGCTAGAGATAACGCCTACAATGAGCAGTTCTTC.

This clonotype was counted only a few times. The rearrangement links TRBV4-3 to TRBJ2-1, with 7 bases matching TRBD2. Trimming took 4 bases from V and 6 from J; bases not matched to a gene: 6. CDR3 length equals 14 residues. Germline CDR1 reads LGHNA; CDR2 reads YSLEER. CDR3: CASSPLGGVNEQFF. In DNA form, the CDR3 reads TGCGCCAGCAGCCCACTGGGAGGGGTCAATGAGCAGTTCTTC.

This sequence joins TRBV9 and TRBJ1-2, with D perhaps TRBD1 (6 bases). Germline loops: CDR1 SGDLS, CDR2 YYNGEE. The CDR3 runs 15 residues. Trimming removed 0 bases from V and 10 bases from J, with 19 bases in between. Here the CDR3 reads CASSVAQGNGDDYTF. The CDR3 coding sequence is TGTGCCAGCAGCGTAGCCCAGGGGAATGGCGATGACTACACCTTC.

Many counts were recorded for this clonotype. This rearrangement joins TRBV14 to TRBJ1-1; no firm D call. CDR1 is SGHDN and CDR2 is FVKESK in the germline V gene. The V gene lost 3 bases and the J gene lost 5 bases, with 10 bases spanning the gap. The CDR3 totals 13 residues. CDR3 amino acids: CASSQGRYTEAFF. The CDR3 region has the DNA TGTGCCAGCAGCCAGGGAAGGTATACTGAAGCTTTCTTT. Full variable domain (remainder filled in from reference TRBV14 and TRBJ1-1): EAGVTQFPSHSVIEKGQTVTLRCDPISGHDNLYWYRRVMGKEIKFLLHFVKESKQDESGMPNNRFLAERTGGTYSTLKVQPAELEDSGVYFCASSQGRYTEAFFGQGTRLTVV.

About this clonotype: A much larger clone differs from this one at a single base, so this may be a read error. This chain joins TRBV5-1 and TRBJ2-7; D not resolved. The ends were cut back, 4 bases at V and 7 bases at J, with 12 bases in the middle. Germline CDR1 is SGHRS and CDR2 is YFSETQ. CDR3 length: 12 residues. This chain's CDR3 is CASSPKKNEQYF. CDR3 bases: TGCGCCAGCAGCCCGAAAAAAAATGAGCAGTACTTC. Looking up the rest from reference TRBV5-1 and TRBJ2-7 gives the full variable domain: KAGVTQTPRYLIKTRGQQVTLSCSPISGHRSVSWYQQTPGQGLQFLFEYFSETQRNKGNFPGRFSGRQFSNSRSEMNVSTLELGDSALYLCASSPKKNEQYFGPGTRLTVT.

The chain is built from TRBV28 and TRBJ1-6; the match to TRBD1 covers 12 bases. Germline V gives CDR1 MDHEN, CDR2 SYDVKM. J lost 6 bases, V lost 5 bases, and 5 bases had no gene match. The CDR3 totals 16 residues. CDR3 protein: CASSRDRGPFNSPLHF. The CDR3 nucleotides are TGTGCCAGCAGTCGGGACAGGGGGCCTTTTAATTCACCCCTCCACTTT.

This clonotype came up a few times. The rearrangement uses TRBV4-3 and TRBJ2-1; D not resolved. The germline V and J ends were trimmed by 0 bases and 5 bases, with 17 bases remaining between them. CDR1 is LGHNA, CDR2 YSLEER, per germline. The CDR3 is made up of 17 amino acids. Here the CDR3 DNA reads TGCGCCAGCAGCCAAGAGATGGGGTCCCACCCCGACAATGAGCAGTTCTTC. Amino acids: CASSQEMGSHPDNEQFF.

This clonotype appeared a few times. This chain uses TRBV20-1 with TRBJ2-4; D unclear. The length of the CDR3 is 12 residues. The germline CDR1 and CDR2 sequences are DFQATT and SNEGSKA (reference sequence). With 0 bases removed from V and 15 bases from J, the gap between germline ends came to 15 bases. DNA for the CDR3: TGCAGTGCTAGAGATAATTCGGCCCCAGCGTACTTC. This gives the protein CSARDNSAPAYF.

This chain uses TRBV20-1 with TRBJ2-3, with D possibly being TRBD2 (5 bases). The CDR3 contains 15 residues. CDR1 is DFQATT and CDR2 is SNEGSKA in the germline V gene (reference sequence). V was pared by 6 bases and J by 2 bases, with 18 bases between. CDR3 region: CSAPSGYDITDTQYF. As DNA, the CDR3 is TGCAGTGCCCCGTCGGGATACGATATCACAGATACGCAGTATTTT.

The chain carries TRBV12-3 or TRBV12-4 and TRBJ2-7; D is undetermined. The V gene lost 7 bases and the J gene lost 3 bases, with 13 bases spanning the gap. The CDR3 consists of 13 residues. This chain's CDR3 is CASTSGWGYEQYF. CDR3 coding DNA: TGTGCCAGCACCTCGGGCTGGGGCTACGAGCAGTACTTC.

The CDR3 DNA follows: TGTGCCAGCAGCTCCCTACGGGACAGGCACGGCTACACCTTC. This translates into CASSSLRDRHGYTF. The V call is TRBV14, the J call TRBJ1-2, with TRBD1 identical over 8 bases. The ends lost 5 bases at V and 8 bases at J; junction bases unmatched: 10. Germline-derived CDR1 and CDR2 are SGHDN and FVKESK. The CDR3 sequence is 14 residues long.

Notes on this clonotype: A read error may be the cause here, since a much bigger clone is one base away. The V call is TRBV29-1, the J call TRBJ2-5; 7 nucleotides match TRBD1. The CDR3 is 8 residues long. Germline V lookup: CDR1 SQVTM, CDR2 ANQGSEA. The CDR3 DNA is TGTCAAGCAGGGGGTGAGTACTTC. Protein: CQAGGEYF.

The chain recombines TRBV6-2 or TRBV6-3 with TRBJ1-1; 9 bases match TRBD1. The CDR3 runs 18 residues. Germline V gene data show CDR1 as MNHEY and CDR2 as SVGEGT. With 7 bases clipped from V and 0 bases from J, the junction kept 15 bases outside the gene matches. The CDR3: CASTTYRGTGSMNTEAFF. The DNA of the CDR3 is TGTGCCAGCACCACCTACAGGGGGACAGGGTCCATGAACACTGAAGCTTTCTTT.